This TCR beta chain was sequenced for a study of blood T cells in healthy people across ages. Primed by a sample-barcoded 5' primer and a J-beta primer mix, a second PCR proceeded for roughly 7 to 11 cycles. Every cDNA molecule bore a tag from a template-switch adaptor containing 12 random nucleotides. TCRdb reprocessed the 5' RACE reads with MiXCR, giving one entry per CDR3 protein. The table records 550,000 to 750,000 distinct CDR3 sequences, roughly 21% of them present only once. The germline V and J ends were trimmed by 4 bases and 3 bases, with 17 bases remaining between them. The length of the CDR3 is 16 residues. In germline, CDR1 is MDHEN, CDR2 SYDVKM. Per individual sample, total RNA of at least 5.5 micrograms was extracted.

This clonotype originated in a man in his sixties or seventies in good health. The chain carries TRBV28 and TRBJ2-3; tentative D call: TRBD1 (6 bases). Sequenced material: blood. CDR3 DNA: TGTGCCAGCAGTTCCCTCCCACAGGGACCTACAGATACGCAGTATTTT. Translated: CASSSLPQGPTDTQYF. Together with reference TRBV28 and TRBJ2-3, the CDR3 gives the full variable domain: DVKVTQSSRYLVKRTGEKVFLECVQDMDHENMFWYRQDPGLGLRLIYFSYDVKMKEKGDIPEGYSVSREKKERFSLILESASTNQTSMYLCASSSLPQGPTDTQYFGPGTRLTVL.